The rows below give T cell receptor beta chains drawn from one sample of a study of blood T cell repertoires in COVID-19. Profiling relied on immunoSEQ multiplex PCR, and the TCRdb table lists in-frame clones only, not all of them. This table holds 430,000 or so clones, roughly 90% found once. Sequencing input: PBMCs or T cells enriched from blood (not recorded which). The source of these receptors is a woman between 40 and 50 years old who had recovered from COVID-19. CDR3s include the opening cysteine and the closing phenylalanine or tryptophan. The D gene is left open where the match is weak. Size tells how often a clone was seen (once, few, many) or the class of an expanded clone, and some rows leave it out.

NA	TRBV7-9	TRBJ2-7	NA	TGTGCCAGCAGCCGAGAGGGTTTTTTCTACGAGCAGTACTTC	CASSREGFFYEQYF
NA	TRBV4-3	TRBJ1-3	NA	TGCGCCAGCAGCCAAGGGGGCGGGAGACGCGCGCTCTCTGGAAACACCATATATTTT	CASSQGGGRRALSGNTIYF
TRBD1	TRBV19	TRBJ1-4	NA	TGTGCCAGTAGTATCCTGACAGGGGGACTCAATGAAAAACTGTTTTTT	CASSILTGGLNEKLFF
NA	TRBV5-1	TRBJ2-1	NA	TGCGCCTGTACTAGGCCTAGCTCGTACAATGAGCAGTTCTTC	CACTRPSSYNEQFF
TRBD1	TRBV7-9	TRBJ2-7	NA	TGTGCCAGCAGCTACCCACGGAACAGGGGCTCCTACGAGCAGTACTTC	CASSYPRNRGSYEQYF
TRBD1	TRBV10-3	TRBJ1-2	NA	TGTGCCATCAATACCCGGGACAGGCTGAACCACGGCTACACCTTC	CAINTRDRLNHGYTF
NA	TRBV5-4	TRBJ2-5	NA	TGTGCCAGCAGCTTATCAGGGGAATTAGAGACCCAGTACTTC	CASSLSGELETQYF
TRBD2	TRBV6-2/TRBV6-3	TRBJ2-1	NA	TGTGCCAGCAGTTACTCCGGGACTAGCAGAGACAATGAGCAGTTCTTC	CASSYSGTSRDNEQFF
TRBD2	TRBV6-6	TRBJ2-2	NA	TGTGCCAGCAGCACGAGCGGGAGGGCCGGGGAGCTGTTTTTT	CASSTSGRAGELFF
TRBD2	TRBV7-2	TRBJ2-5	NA	TGTGCCAGCAAGCGGGGAGAGACCCAGTACTTC	CASKRGETQYF
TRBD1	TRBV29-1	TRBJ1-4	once	TGCAGCACCGGGACAGGGAAGGATGAAAAACTGTTTTTT	CSTGTGKDEKLFF
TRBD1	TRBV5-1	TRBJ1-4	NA	TGCGCCAGCAGCTTGGCGCCTCAGGGGGCGCCTAATGAAAAACTGTTTTTT	CASSLAPQGAPNEKLFF
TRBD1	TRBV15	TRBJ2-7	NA	TGTGCCACCAGCGTACGACAGGGAATCTACGAGCAGTACTTC	CATSVRQGIYEQYF
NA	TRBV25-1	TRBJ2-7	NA	TGTGCCAGCAGGGGTGGGCTGGCCGCCTACGAGCAGTACTTC	CASRGGLAAYEQYF
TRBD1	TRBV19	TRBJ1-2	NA	TGTGCCAGCGGACAGGATCGGAACTATGGCTACACCTTC	CASGQDRNYGYTF
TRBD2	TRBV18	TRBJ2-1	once	TGTGCCAGCTCACCGGTTAGCGGGAGACAGATTGAGCAGTTCTTC	CASSPVSGRQIEQFF
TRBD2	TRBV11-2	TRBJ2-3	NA	TGTGCCAGCAGCTTACTGGAACCACTAGCGGGAGGCACGGATACGCAGTATTTT	CASSLLEPLAGGTDTQYF
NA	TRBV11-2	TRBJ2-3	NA	TGTGCCAGCAGCTTAGCTGCGGGAACGGATACGCAGTATTTT	CASSLAAGTDTQYF
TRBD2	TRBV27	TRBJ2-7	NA	TGTGCCAGCAGTCCGCAGGGCGGGAGGGCCTACGAGCAGTACTTC	CASSPQGGRAYEQYF
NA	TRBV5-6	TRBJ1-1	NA	TGTGCCAGCAGCTTGGGGGGGCGGATAGACACTGAAGCTTTCTTT	CASSLGGRIDTEAFF
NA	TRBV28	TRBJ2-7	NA	TGTGCCAGCAGTTCTCGATATGCACACTACGGGCAGTACTTC	CASSSRYAHYGQYF
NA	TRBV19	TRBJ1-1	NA	TGTGCCAGTAGTATCCGCCTAGGCAGGAACACTGAAGCTTTCTTT	CASSIRLGRNTEAFF
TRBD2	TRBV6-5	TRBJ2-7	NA	TGTGCCAGCAGTAGAAGACTAGCGCACACCTACGAGCAGTACTTC	CASSRRLAHTYEQYF
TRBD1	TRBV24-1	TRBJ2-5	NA	TGTGCCACCAGTGATACATACAGGGGGTCGCGGGAGACCCAGTACTTC	CATSDTYRGSRETQYF
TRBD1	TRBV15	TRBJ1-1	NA	TGTGCCACCAGCGGACAGGTGAACACTGAAGCTTTCTTT	CATSGQVNTEAFF
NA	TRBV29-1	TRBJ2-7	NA	TGCAGCGTTGGGAGACGGCTGCCGACCTACGAGCAGTACTTC	CSVGRRLPTYEQYF
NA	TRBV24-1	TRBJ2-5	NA	TGTGCCACCAGTGATAGTGGCGGGATGAATCGAGAGACCCAGTACTTC	CATSDSGGMNRETQYF
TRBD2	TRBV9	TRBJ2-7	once	TGTGCCAGCAGCGTAGCAGGTAGCGGGAGGGCCCTGTACGAGCAGTACTTC	CASSVAGSGRALYEQYF
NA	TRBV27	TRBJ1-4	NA	TGTGCCAGCAGAAGCAGGGTTTTGACTAATGAAAAACTGTTTTTT	CASRSRVLTNEKLFF
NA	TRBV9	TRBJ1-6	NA	TGTGCCAGCAGCCAAACACAGGACGGGTATTCACCCCTCCACTTT	CASSQTQDGYSPLHF
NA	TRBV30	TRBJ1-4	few	TGTGCCTGGGGAGGAGGATCTACAACTAATGAAAAACTGTTTTTT	CAWGGGSTTNEKLFF
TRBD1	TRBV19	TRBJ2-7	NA	TGTGCCAGTAGTATTCAGGGACAGGGATACTACGAGCAGTACTTC	CASSIQGQGYYEQYF
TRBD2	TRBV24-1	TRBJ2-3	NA	TGTGCCACCAGTGATTCGGGGACTAGCGGGAAGAATACGCAGTATTTT	CATSDSGTSGKNTQYF
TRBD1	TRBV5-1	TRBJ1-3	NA	TGCGCCAGCAGCCCGCCCTCAGGGGGAATTAACACCATATATTTT	CASSPPSGGINTIYF
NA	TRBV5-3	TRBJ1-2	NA	TGTGCCAGAATTCTTGAGAAGGGGGCTAACTATGGCTACACCTTC	CARILEKGANYGYTF
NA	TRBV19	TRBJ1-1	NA	TGTGCCAGTAGTCAACGTGGCCAGGGGTGGACTGAAGCTTTCTTT	CASSQRGQGWTEAFF
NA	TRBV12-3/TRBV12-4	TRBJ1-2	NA	TGTGCCAGCAGTTTAACGGCAGGCTATGGCTACACCTTC	CASSLTAGYGYTF
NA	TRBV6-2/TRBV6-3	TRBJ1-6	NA	TGTGCCAGCAGTTACGGCAGTTGGAATCGAGGAAGTTCACCCCTCCACTTT	CASSYGSWNRGSSPLHF
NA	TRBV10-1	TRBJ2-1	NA	TGCGCCAGCAGTGATGTGGCAGGGGCTAATAATGAGCAGTTCTTC	CASSDVAGANNEQFF
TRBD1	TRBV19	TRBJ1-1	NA	TGTGCCAGTAGTACCCCCAGGACAGGGGGGACTGAAGCTTTCTTT	CASSTPRTGGTEAFF
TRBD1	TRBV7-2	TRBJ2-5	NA	TGTGCCAGCGGCGTCCGGGACAGTCAAGAGACCCAGTACTTC	CASGVRDSQETQYF
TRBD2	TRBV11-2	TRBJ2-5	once	TGTGCCAGCAGGAAGCGGGAGGGGACAGAGACCCAGTACTTC	CASRKREGTETQYF
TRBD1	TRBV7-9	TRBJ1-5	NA	TGTGCCAGCAGCCCCTGGAGGACAGGGTTAAATCAGCCCCAGCATTTT	CASSPWRTGLNQPQHF
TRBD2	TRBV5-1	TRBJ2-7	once	TGCGCCAGCAGCCAATTACCGGGACTATCGAGCTCCTACGAGCAGTACTTC	CASSQLPGLSSSYEQYF
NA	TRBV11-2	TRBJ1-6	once	TGTACCTCAGGGTGGGAACGGTCCTATAATTCACCCCTCCACTTT	CTSGWERSYNSPLHF
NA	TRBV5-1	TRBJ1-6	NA	TGCGCCAGCAGCCATGACAGGAGCTCCTATAATTCACCCCTCCACTTT	CASSHDRSSYNSPLHF
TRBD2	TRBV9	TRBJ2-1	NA	TGTGCCAGCAGCTTCGGACTAGCGGGAGGGGGCAATGAGCAGTTCTTC	CASSFGLAGGGNEQFF
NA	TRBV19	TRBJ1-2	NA	TGTGCCAGTAGTAAAACACTGACTATCTATGGCTACACCTTC	CASSKTLTIYGYTF
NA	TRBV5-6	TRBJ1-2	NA	TGTGCCAGCAGCCTCACAAGAAACTATGGCTACACCTTC	CASSLTRNYGYTF
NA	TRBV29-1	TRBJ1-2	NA	TGCAGCGTTGCTCCTGGCTACACCTTC	CSVAPGYTF
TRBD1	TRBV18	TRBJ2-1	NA	TGTGCCAGCTCACCACCGGACAGGGTTTCGGTCAATGAGCAGTTCTTC	CASSPPDRVSVNEQFF
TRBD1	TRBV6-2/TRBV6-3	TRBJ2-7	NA	TGTGCCAGCAGTTCGCTGGGACAGGGGACGGACGAGCAGTACTTC	CASSSLGQGTDEQYF
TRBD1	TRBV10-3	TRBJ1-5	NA	TGTGCCATCTCCCGGACAGGGGGCAATCAGCCCCAGCATTTT	CAISRTGGNQPQHF
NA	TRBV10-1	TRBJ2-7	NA	TGCGCCAGCAGTTCTCCGCCACAGTCCTACGAGCAGTACTTC	CASSSPPQSYEQYF